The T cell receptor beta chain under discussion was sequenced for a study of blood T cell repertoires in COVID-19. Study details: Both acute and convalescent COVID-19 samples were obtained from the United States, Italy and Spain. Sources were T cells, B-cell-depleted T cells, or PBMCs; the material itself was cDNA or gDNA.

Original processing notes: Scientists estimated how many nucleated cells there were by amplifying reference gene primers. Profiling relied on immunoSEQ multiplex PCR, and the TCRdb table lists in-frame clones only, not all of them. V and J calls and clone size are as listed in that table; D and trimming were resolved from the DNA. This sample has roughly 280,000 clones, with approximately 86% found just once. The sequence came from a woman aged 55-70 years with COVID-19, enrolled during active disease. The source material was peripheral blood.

The CDR3 spells CASSLSGNSNQPQHF. Here the CDR3 DNA reads TGTGCCAGCAGCTTAAGCGGGAATAGCAATCAGCCCCAGCATTTT. The chain uses TRBV7-3 and TRBJ1-5; D gene unclear. The germline CDR1 and CDR2 sequences are SGHTA and FQGTGA. This CDR3 has 15 residues. Trimming pared 1 base from V and 0 bases from J, leaving 7 bases between. Together with reference TRBV7-3 and TRBJ1-5, the CDR3 gives the full variable domain: GAGVSQTPSNKVTEKGKYVELRCDPISGHTALYWYRQSLGQGPEFLIYFQGTGAADDSGLPNDRFFAVRPEGSVSTLKIQRTERGDSAVYLCASSLSGNSNQPQHFGDGTRLSIL.